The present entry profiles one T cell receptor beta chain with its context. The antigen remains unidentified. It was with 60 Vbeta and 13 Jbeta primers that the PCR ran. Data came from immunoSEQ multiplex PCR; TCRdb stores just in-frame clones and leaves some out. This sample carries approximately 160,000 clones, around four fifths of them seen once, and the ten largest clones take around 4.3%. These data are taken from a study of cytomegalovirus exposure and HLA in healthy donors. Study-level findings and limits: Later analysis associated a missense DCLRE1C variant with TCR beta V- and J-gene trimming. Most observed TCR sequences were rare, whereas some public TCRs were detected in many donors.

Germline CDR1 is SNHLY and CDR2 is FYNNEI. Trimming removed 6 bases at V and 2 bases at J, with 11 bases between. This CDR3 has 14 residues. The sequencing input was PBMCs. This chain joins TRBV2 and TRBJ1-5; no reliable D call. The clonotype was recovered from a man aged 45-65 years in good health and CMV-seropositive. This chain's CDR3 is CASRPGGGNQPQHF. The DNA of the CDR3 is TGTGCCAGCAGGCCCGGAGGCGGCAATCAGCCCCAGCATTTT.